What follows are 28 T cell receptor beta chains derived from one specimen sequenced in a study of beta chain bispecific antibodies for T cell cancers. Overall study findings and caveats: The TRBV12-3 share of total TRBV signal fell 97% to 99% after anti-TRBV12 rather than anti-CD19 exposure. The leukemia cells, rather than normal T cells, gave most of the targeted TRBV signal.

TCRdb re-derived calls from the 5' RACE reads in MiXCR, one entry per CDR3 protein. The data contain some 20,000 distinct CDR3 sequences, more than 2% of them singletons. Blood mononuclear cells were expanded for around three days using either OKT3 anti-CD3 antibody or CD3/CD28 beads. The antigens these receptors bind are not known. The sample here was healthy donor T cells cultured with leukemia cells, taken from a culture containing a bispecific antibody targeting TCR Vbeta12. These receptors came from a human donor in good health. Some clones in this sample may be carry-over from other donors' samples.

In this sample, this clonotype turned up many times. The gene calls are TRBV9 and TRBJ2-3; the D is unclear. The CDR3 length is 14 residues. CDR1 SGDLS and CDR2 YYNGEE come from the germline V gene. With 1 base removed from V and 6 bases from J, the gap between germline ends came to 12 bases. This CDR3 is CASSVLTETDTQYF. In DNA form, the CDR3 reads TGTGCCAGCAGCGTACTCACTGAGACGGATACGCAGTATTTT.

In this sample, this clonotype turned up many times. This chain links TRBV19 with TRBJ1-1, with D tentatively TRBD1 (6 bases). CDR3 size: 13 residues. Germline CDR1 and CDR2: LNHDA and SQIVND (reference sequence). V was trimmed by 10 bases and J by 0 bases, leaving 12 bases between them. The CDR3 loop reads CATADSMNTEAFF. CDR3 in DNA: TGTGCCACCGCGGACAGTATGAACACTGAAGCTTTCTTT.

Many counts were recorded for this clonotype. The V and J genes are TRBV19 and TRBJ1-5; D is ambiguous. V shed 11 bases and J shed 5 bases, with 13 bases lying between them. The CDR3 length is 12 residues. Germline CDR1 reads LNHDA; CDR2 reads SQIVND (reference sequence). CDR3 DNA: TGTGCCTCGGGTTTGGGCCATCAGCCCCAGCATTTT. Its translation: CASGLGHQPQHF.

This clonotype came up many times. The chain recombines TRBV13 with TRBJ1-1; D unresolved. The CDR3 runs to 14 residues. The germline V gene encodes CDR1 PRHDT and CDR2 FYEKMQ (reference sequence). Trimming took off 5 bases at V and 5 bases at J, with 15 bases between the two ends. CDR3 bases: TGTGCCAGCAGCGCCTTCTCCTTGGGGACTGAAGCTTTCTTT. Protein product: CASSAFSLGTEAFF.

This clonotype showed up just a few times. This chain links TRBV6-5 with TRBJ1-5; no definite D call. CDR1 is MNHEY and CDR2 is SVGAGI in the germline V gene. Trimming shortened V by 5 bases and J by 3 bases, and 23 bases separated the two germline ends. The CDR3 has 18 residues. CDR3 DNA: TGTGCCAGCAGTCCCAGTGCGTTATGGGAGGATAACAATCAGCCCCAGCATTTT. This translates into CASSPSALWEDNNQPQHF.

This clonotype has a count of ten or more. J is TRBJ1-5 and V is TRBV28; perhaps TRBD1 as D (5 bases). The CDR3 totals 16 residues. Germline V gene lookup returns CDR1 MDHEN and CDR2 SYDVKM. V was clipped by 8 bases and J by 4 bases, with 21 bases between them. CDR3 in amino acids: CASCARRDPINQPQHF. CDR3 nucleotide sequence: TGTGCCAGCTGCGCCCGACGGGACCCTATAAATCAGCCCCAGCATTTT. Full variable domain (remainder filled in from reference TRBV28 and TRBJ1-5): DVKVTQSSRYLVKRTGEKVFLECVQDMDHENMFWYRQDPGLGLRLIYFSYDVKMKEKGDIPEGYSVSREKKERFSLILESASTNQTSMYLCASCARRDPINQPQHFGDGTRLSIL.

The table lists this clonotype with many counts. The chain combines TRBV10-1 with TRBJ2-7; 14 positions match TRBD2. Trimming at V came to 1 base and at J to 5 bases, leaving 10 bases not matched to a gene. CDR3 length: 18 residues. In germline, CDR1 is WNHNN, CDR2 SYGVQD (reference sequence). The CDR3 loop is CASSEYGLAGGTVDEQYF. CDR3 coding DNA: TGCGCCAGCAGTGAGTACGGACTAGCGGGGGGTACCGTGGACGAGCAGTACTTC.

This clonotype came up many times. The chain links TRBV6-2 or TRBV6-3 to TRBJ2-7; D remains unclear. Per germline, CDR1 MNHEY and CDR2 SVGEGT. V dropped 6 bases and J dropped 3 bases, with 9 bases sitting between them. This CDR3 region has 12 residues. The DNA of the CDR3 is TGTGCCAGCAGGTCAGAGGACTACGAGCAGTACTTC. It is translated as CASRSEDYEQYF.

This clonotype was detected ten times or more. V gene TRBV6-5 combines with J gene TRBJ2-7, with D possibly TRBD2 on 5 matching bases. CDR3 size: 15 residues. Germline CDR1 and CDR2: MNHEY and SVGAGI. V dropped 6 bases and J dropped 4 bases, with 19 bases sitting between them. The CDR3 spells CASSLATPRAYEQYF. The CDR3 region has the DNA TGTGCCAGCAGCCTAGCTACGCCGCGGGCATACGAGCAGTACTTC.

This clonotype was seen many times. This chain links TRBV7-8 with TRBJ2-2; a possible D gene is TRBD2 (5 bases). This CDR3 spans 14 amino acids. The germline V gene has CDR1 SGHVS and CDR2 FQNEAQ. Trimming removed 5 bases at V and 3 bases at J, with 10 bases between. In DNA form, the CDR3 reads TGTGCCAGCAGCCCCGCGGGCTACACCGGGGAGCTGTTTTTT. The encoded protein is CASSPAGYTGELFF.

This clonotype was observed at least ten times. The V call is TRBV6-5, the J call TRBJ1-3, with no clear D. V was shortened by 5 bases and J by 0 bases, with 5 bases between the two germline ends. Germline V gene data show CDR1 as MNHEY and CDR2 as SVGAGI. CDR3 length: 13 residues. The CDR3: CASSLVSGNTIYF. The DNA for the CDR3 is TGTGCCAGCAGTCTCGTCTCTGGAAACACCATATATTTT.

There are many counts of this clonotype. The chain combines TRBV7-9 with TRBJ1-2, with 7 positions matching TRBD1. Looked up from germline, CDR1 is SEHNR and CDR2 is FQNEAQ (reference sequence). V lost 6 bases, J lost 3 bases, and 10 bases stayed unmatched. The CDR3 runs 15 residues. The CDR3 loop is CASSSTGARDYGYTF. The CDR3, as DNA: TGTGCCAGCAGTTCTACAGGGGCGCGGGACTATGGCTACACCTTC.

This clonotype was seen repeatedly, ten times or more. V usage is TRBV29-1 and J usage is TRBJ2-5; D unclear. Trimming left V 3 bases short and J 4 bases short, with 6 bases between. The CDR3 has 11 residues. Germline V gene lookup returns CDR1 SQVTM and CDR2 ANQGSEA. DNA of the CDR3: TGCAGCGTTGAGCAGACAGAGACCCAGTACTTC. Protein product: CSVEQTETQYF. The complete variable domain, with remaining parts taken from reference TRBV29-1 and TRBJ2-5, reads SAVISQKPSRDICQRGTSLTIQCQVDSQVTMMFWYRQQPGQSLTLIATANQGSEATYESGFVIDKFPISRPNLTFSTLTVSNMSPEDSSIYLCSVEQTETQYFGPGTRLLVL.

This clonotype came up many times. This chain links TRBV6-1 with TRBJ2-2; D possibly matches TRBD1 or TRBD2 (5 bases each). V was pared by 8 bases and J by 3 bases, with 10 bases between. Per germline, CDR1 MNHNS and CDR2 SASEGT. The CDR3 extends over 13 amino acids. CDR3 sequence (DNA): TGTGCCAGCCGTGGGGGATACACCGGGGAGCTGTTTTTT. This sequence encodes CASRGGYTGELFF.

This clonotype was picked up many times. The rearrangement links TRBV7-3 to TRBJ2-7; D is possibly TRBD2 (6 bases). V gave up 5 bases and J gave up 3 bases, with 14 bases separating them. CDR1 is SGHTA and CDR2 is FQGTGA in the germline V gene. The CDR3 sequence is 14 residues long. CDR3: CASSPSGTGYEQYF. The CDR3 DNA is TGTGCCAGCAGCCCCTCCGGGACTGGCTACGAGCAGTACTTC.

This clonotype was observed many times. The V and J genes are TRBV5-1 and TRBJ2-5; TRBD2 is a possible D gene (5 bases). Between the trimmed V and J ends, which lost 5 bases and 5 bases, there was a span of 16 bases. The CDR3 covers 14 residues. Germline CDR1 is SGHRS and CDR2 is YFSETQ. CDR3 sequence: CASRLSVGEETQYF. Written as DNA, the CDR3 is TGCGCCAGCAGACTTAGCGTAGGCGAGGAGACCCAGTACTTC.

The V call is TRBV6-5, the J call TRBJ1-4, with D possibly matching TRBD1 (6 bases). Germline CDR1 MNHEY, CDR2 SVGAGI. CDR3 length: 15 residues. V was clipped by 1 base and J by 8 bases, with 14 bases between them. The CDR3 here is CASSYLGGAGEKLFF. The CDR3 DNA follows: TGTGCCAGCAGTTACTTGGGGGGCGCGGGGGAAAAACTGTTTTTT.

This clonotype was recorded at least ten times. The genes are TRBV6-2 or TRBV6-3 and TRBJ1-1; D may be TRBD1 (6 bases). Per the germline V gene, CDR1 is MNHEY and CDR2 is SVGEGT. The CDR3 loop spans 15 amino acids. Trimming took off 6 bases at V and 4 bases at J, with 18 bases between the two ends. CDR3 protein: CASSLRGAASTEAFF. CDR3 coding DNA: TGTGCCAGCAGCCTTCGGGGGGCCGCGTCCACTGAAGCTTTCTTT.

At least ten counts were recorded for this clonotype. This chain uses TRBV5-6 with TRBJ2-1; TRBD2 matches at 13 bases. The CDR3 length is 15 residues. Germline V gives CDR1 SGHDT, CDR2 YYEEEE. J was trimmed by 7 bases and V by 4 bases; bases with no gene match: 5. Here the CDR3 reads CASSPTSGGANEQFF. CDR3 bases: TGTGCCAGCAGCCCTACTAGCGGGGGGGCAAATGAGCAGTTCTTC. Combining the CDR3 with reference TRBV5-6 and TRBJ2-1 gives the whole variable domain DAGVTQSPTHLIKTRGQQVTLRCSPKSGHDTVSWYQQALGQGPQFIFQYYEEEERQRGNFPDRFSGHQFPNYSSELNVNALLLGDSALYLCASSPTSGGANEQFFGPGTRLTVL.

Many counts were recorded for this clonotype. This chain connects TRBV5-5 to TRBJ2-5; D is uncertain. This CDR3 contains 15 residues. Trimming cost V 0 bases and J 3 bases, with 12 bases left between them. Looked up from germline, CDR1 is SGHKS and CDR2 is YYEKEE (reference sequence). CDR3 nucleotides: TGTGCCAGCAGCTTGGGACTGATGACGGAAGAGACCCAGTACTTC. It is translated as CASSLGLMTEETQYF.

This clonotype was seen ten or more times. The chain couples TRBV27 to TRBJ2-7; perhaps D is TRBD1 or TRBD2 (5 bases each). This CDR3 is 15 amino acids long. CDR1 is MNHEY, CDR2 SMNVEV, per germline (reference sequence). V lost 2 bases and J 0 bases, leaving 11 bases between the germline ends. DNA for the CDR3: TGTGCCAGCAGTTTAATAGCAGGGACCTCCTACGAGCAGTACTTC. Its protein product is CASSLIAGTSYEQYF.

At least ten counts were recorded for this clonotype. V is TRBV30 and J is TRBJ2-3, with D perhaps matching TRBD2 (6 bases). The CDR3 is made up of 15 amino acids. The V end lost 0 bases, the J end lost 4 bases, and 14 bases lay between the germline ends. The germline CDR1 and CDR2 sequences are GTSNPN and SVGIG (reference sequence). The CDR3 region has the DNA TGTGCCTGGAGTGTACACGGCGGGGTGTCAGATACGCAGTATTTT. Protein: CAWSVHGGVSDTQYF.

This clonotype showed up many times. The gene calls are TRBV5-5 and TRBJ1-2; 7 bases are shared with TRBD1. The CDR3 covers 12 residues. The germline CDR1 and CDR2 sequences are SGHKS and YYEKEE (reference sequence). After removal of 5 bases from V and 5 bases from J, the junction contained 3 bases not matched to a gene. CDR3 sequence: CASRGQSYGYTF. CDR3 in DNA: TGTGCCAGCAGGGGACAGTCTTATGGCTACACCTTC.

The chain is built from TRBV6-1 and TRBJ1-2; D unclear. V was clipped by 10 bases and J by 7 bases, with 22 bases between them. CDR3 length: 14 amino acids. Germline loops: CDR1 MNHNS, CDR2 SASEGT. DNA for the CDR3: TGTGCCACCACCCGGGCCCTAAGGTCGGGTGGCTACACCTTC. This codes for CATTRALRSGGYTF.

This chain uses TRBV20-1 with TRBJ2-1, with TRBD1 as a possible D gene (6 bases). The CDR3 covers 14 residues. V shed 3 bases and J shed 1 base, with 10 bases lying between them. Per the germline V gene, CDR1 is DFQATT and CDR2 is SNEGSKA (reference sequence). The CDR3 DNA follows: TGCAGTGCTAGCGACAGGAGGTCCTACAATGAGCAGTTCTTC. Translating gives CSASDRRSYNEQFF.

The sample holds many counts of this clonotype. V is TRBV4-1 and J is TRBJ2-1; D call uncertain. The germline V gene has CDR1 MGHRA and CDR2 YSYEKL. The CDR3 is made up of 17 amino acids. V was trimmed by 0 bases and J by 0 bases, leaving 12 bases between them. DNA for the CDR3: TGCGCCAGCAGCCAAGATGGAGCCTCTTCCTCCTACAATGAGCAGTTCTTC. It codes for CASSQDGASSSYNEQFF.

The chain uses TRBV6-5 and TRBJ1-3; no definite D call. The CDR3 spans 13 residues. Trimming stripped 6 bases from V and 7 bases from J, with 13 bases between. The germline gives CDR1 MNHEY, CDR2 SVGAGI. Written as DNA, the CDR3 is TGTGCCAGCAGAGCCGTATGGTCCAACACCATATATTTT. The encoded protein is CASRAVWSNTIYF.

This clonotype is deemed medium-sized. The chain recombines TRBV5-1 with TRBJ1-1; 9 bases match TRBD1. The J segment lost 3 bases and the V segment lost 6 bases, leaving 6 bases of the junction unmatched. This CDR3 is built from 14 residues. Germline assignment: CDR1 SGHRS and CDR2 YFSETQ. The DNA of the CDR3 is TGCGCCAGCAAACCGGACAGGGGCTACACTGAAGCTTTCTTT. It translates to CASKPDRGYTEAFF.